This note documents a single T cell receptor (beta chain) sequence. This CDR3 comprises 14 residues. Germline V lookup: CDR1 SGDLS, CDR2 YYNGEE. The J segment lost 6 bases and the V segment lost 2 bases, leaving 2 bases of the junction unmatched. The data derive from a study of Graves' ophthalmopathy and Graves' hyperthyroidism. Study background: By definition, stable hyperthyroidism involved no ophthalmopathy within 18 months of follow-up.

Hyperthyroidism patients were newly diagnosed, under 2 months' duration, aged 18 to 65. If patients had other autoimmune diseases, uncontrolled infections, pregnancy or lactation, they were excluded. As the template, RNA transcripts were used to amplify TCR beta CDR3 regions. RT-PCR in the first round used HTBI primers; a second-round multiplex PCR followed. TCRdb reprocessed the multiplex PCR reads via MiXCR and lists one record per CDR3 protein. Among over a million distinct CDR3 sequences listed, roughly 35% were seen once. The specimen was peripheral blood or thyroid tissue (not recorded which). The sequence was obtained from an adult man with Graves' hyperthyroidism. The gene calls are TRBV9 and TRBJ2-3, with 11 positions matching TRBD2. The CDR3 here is CASSVGTSGDTQYF. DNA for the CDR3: TGTGCCAGCAGCGTTGGGACTAGCGGCGATACGCAGTATTTT.